Below, 30 T cell receptor beta chains from the same sample are listed, as sequenced in a study of T cells in Graves' hyperthyroidism and ophthalmopathy. Amplification of TCR beta CDR3 regions used RNA as the template. The HTBI primer set served for first-round RT-PCR of the TCR CDR3. TCRdb used MiXCR to reprocess the multiplex PCR reads, holding one entry per CDR3 protein. The sample includes approximately 870,000 distinct CDR3 sequences, 38% of them seen just once. Sequencing was done on a sample of blood. These TCRs come from a man between 18 and 29 years old with Graves' hyperthyroidism.

This clonotype turned up a few times. This rearrangement joins TRBV6-5 to TRBJ2-5; D not certain. V lost 0 bases to trimming and J lost 5 bases, with 16 bases between them. Germline-derived CDR1 and CDR2 are MNHEY and SVGAGI. The CDR3 loop spans 16 amino acids. Here the CDR3 DNA reads TGTGCCAGCAGTTACTCTGATCCGGGCCAGTTGGAGACCCAGTACTTC. Protein product: CASSYSDPGQLETQYF.

There are many counts of this clonotype. V gene TRBV29-1 combines with J gene TRBJ1-5; no clear D. Germline-derived CDR1 and CDR2 are SQVTM and ANQGSEA. This CDR3 comprises 15 residues. The V and J ends lost 6 bases and 1 base respectively, with 16 bases between them. The CDR3 reads CSVVVEGLSNQPQHF. The CDR3 coding sequence is TGCAGCGTCGTTGTTGAAGGGCTCAGCAATCAGCCCCAGCATTTT.

This clonotype was observed at least ten times. The V gene is TRBV7-9, the J gene TRBJ2-7; D is undetermined. Germline CDR1 and CDR2: SEHNR and FQNEAQ (reference sequence). The CDR3 consists of 13 residues. V gave up 4 bases and J gave up 5 bases, with 12 bases separating them. The CDR3, as DNA: TGTGCCAGCAGCTCACCCTCAGGTGACGAGCAGTACTTC. Its protein product is CASSSPSGDEQYF.

As concerns this clonotype: The junction departs from germline at one end; a sequencing error may be responsible. The chain employs TRBV7-9 and TRBJ1-6; possibly TRBD1 for D (5 bases). There are 14 residues in the CDR3. Germline CDR1 and CDR2: SEHNR and FQNEAQ (reference sequence). CDR3 amino acids: CASTLLGGNSPLHF. CDR3 bases: TGTGCCAGCACCTTATTGGGGGGTAACTCACCCCTCCACTTT. Variable domain in full (rest from reference TRBV7-9 and TRBJ1-6): DTGVSQNPRHKITKRGQNVTFRCDPISEHNRLYWYRQTLGQGPEFLTYFQNEAQLEKSRLLSDRFSAERPKGSFSTLEIQRTEQGDSAMYLCASTLLGGNSPLHFGNGTRLTVT.

This clonotype was detected ten times or more. V usage is TRBV20-1 and J usage is TRBJ1-1; 9 nucleotides agree with TRBD1. This CDR3 spans 13 amino acids. Germline CDR1 DFQATT, CDR2 SNEGSKA (reference sequence). J lost 5 bases, V lost 6 bases, and 7 bases had no gene match. CDR3 coding DNA: TGCAGTGCGTCGGGACAGGGAAGGACTGAAGCTTTCTTT. Translated: CSASGQGRTEAFF.

This clonotype was recorded a few times. The CDR3 is CASSLTSGSRETQYF. In DNA, the CDR3 is TGTGCCAGCAGTTTGACTAGCGGGAGTCGAGAGACCCAGTACTTC. The J gene is TRBJ2-5, the V gene TRBV6-5; TRBD2 aligns across 12 bases. Trimming cost V 4 bases and J 4 bases; bases outside gene matches: 4. There are 15 residues in the CDR3. In germline, CDR1 is MNHEY, CDR2 SVGAGI.

The V gene is TRBV6-1, the J gene TRBJ1-2; the match to TRBD1 covers 7 bases. Germline V lookup: CDR1 MNHNS, CDR2 SASEGT. The junction had 9 bases not matched to a gene; V was cut back by 5 bases and J by 3 bases. This CDR3 is 15 amino acids long. The CDR3 region has the DNA TGTGCCAGCAGTACTCCTGGGACAGTCGACTATGGCTACACCTTC. Translation: CASSTPGTVDYGYTF.

The J gene is TRBJ2-7, the V gene TRBV6-1, with TRBD2 matching 7 bases. The V gene end was trimmed by 5 bases and the J gene end by 2 bases; junction bases not matched to a gene: 6. CDR3 size: 14 residues. Per germline, CDR1 MNHNS and CDR2 SASEGT. CDR3 amino acids: CASSRERDPYEQYF. In DNA form, the CDR3 reads TGTGCCAGCAGTAGAGAGCGGGACCCCTACGAGCAGTACTTC.

This chain links TRBV10-3 with TRBJ2-7; 8 nucleotides line up with TRBD2. The V gene's germline CDR1 is ENHRY and CDR2 SYGVKD. This CDR3 has 14 amino acids. V was pared by 10 bases and J by 2 bases, with 10 bases of the junction left unmatched. In DNA form, the CDR3 reads TGTGCCAGCACCCTCGGGGGGGCCGCCTACGAGCAGTACTTC. Residues: CASTLGGAAYEQYF.

The chain carries TRBV19 and TRBJ1-1; D ambiguous. The CDR3 covers 16 residues. Germline CDR1 is LNHDA and CDR2 is SQIVND (reference sequence). The V and J ends lost 2 bases and 0 bases respectively, with 13 bases between them. CDR3 sequence (DNA): TGTGCCAGTAGTATAAGGGCCGGGAACTTGAACACTGAAGCTTTCTTT. Protein product: CASSIRAGNLNTEAFF.

This clonotype has at least ten counts. This chain connects TRBV10-3 to TRBJ1-2, with a possible D match to TRBD1 (5 bases). This CDR3 is 12 amino acids long. With 7 bases removed from V and 4 bases from J, the gap between germline ends came to 10 bases. Germline V lookup: CDR1 ENHRY, CDR2 SYGVKD. Here the CDR3 DNA reads TGTGCCATCACTGAAGGGACCTATGGCTACACCTTC. This encodes CAITEGTYGYTF.

There are a few counts of this clonotype. The V call is TRBV19, the J call TRBJ1-5, with D perhaps matching TRBD1 (6 bases). V lost 0 bases and J lost 6, with 12 bases in between. This CDR3 is 15 amino acids long. Germline values: CDR1 LNHDA, CDR2 SQIVND (reference sequence). The CDR3 spells CASSIERGGTQPQHF. The CDR3 region has the DNA TGTGCCAGTAGTATAGAGAGAGGGGGAACTCAGCCCCAGCATTTT. Together with reference TRBV19 and TRBJ1-5, the CDR3 gives the full variable domain: DGGITQSPKYLFRKEGQNVTLSCEQNLNHDAMYWYRQDPGQGLRLIYYSQIVNDFQKGDIAEGYSVSREKKESFPLTVTSAQKNPTAFYLCASSIERGGTQPQHFGDGTRLSIL.

This clonotype came up many times. This chain links TRBV19 with TRBJ1-5; D perhaps matches TRBD1 (6 bases). Between the trimmed V and J ends, which lost 8 bases and 2 bases, there was a span of 16 bases. CDR1 is LNHDA and CDR2 is SQIVND in the germline V gene (reference sequence). CDR3 size: 15 residues. The chain's CDR3 is CASGRDIEGNQPQHF. CDR3 nucleotides: TGTGCCAGTGGCCGGGACATAGAGGGCAATCAGCCCCAGCATTTT.

This chain connects TRBV14 to TRBJ2-7, with D perhaps TRBD1 or TRBD2 (5 bases each). Germline V CDR1 and CDR2: SGHDN, FVKESK. The CDR3 runs to 14 residues. V was shortened by 4 bases and J by 3 bases, with 13 bases between the two germline ends. The CDR3 spells CASSRSGGRYEQYF. CDR3 nucleotide sequence: TGTGCCAGCAGCCGGAGTGGGGGACGCTACGAGCAGTACTTC.

This chain connects TRBV12-3 or TRBV12-4 to TRBJ1-1, with 9 positions matching TRBD1. V trimming: 7 bases; J trimming: 5 bases; junction bases outside the gene matches: 2. There are 12 residues in the CDR3. In DNA form, the CDR3 reads TGTGCCAGCACCGGGACAGGGACTGAAGCTTTCTTT. Translating it yields CASTGTGTEAFF.

Remarks on this clonotype: At one end the junction does not follow the germline gene, possibly because of a read error. The chain combines TRBV5-1 with TRBJ1-2, with D tentatively TRBD1 (5 bases). Per the germline V gene, CDR1 is SGHRS and CDR2 is YFSETQ. The CDR3 is 16 residues long. The CDR3 DNA sequence: TGTGCCTGGAGTGTGGCAGCGGACACGCAGTGGTATGGCTACACCTTC. It yields the protein CAWSVAADTQWYGYTF.

The table lists this clonotype with a count of one. The chain carries TRBV25-1 and TRBJ2-7; maybe TRBD2 (6 bases). With 5 bases removed from V and 0 bases from J, the gap between germline ends came to 17 bases. CDR3 length: 16 residues. Germline values: CDR1 MGHDK, CDR2 SYGVNS. The CDR3 loop is CASSYTPGTLSYEQYF. The CDR3, as DNA: TGTGCCAGCAGTTATACCCCCGGGACTCTCTCCTACGAGCAGTACTTC.

Note on this clonotype: This may be a read error: a much more frequent sequence differs by one nucleotide. The V and J genes are TRBV20-1 and TRBJ1-2; no clear D gene. The V gene's germline CDR1 is DFQATT and CDR2 SNEGSKA (reference sequence). CDR3 length equals 14 residues. The V gene lost 2 bases and the J gene lost 5 bases, with 15 bases spanning the gap. The DNA for the CDR3 is TGCAGTGCTAGAACCCAGGCGGGGATTTATGGCTACACCTTC. Translated: CSARTQAGIYGYTF.

This clonotype occurred once. Being one base from a much bigger clone, this may be a read error. The conserved phenylalanine or tryptophan is not found at the CDR3 terminus, so this likely reflects a read error. It is unclear where the CDR3 begins or ends on the DNA, so no DNA is shown, and the CDR3 is as TCRdb lists it. The chain couples TRBV7-2 to TRBJ1-1; no DNA check was done on the table's D call, TRBD1. The CDR3 spans 13 amino acids, including both terminal residues. Germline loops: CDR1 SGHTA, CDR2 FQGNSA. The CDR3 loop is CASSLEDRALTFL.

This clonotype has at least ten counts. In DNA, the CDR3 is TGCAGTGCTAGATCCGGGGGACAGGGGGCTTCACCCCTCCACTTT. This codes for CSARSGGQGASPLHF. The rearrangement uses TRBV20-1 and TRBJ1-6; 12 nucleotides line up with TRBD1. Unmatched junction bases numbered 5, after V lost 2 bases and J lost 9 bases. CDR1 and CDR2 from the germline V gene are DFQATT and SNEGSKA (reference sequence). CDR3 length equals 15 residues.

In this sample, this clonotype turned up many times. The V and J genes are TRBV10-3 and TRBJ1-1; D ambiguous. Trimming took off 4 bases at V and 1 base at J, with 7 bases between the two ends. From germline, CDR1 is ENHRY and CDR2 SYGVKD. The CDR3 loop spans 13 amino acids. CDR3 DNA sequence: TGTGCCATCAGTGGACCGCAGAACACTGAAGCTTTCTTT. It encodes CAISGPQNTEAFF.

A remark on this clonotype: A read error may account for a junction end that differs from germline. The chain uses TRBV6-5 and TRBJ2-5; perhaps TRBD2 as D (5 bases). The CDR3 loop spans 13 amino acids. Germline V gives CDR1 MNHEY, CDR2 SVGAGI. DNA of the CDR3: TGTGCCGGCAGTCGGACTGGACAAGAGACCCAGTACTTC. Translating it yields CAGSRTGQETQYF.

The gene calls are TRBV7-8 and TRBJ2-7; D is possibly TRBD2 (6 bases). The germline V and J ends were trimmed by 5 bases and 7 bases, with 27 bases remaining between them. Germline CDR1 is SGHVS and CDR2 is FQNEAQ. This CDR3 spans 17 amino acids. The CDR3: CASSPQRWTTRWWEQYF. The CDR3 DNA follows: TGTGCCAGCAGCCCGCAACGATGGACTACCCGTTGGTGGGAGCAGTACTTC.

The chain has TRBV29-1 and TRBJ1-1, with D possibly TRBD1 on 6 matching bases. Per germline, CDR1 SQVTM and CDR2 ANQGSEA. V was shortened by 8 bases and J by 3 bases, with 16 bases between the two germline ends. The CDR3 runs to 13 residues. As DNA, the CDR3 is TGCAGCAGCCTACAGGGTGAGGACACTGAAGCTTTCTTT. It yields the protein CSSLQGEDTEAFF.

This clonotype was observed many times. This chain connects TRBV7-8 to TRBJ2-7; D tentatively reads TRBD1 or TRBD2 (5 bases each). CDR3 length: 16 amino acids. V was trimmed by 6 bases and J by 0 bases, leaving 18 bases between them. CDR1 and CDR2 from the germline V gene are SGHVS and FQNEAQ. The CDR3 coding sequence is TGTGCCAGCAGTGACGATTCTGGGGGTACCTCCTACGAGCAGTACTTC. Translating gives CASSDDSGGTSYEQYF. Supplemented by reference TRBV7-8 and TRBJ2-7, the full variable domain reads GAGVSQSPRYKVAKRGQDVALRCDPISGHVSLFWYQQALGQGPEFLTYFQNEAQLDKSGLPSDRFFAERPEGSVSTLKIQRTQQEDSAVYLCASSDDSGGTSYEQYFGPGTRLTVT.

The chain uses TRBV2 and TRBJ2-5; tentatively, D is TRBD1 or TRBD2 (5 bases each). Germline V gives CDR1 SNHLY, CDR2 FYNNEI. The CDR3 is 13 amino acids. Trimming removed 3 bases at V and 7 bases at J, with 12 bases between. In DNA form, the CDR3 reads TGTGCCAGCAGTGATACGGGGCAGGGGACCCAGTACTTC. Translated: CASSDTGQGTQYF. Looking up the rest from reference TRBV2 and TRBJ2-5 gives the full variable domain: EPEVTQTPSHQVTQMGQEVILRCVPISNHLYFYWYRQILGQKVEFLVSFYNNEISEKSEIFDDQFSVERPDGSNFTLKIRSTKLEDSAMYFCASSDTGQGTQYFGPGTRLLVL.

V usage is TRBV10-2 and J usage is TRBJ2-5, with D perhaps TRBD1 (6 bases). V was shortened by 2 bases and J by 3 bases, with 10 bases between the two germline ends. This CDR3 spans 14 amino acids. Germline values: CDR1 WSHSY, CDR2 SAAADI. This CDR3 is CASSELKGEETQYF. CDR3 DNA: TGCGCCAGCAGTGAGCTTAAGGGGGAAGAGACCCAGTACTTC.

The V call is TRBV6-5, the J call TRBJ1-4, with D unclear. The CDR3 runs 15 residues. Germline V gene data show CDR1 as MNHEY and CDR2 as SVGAGI. V lost 5 bases, J lost 8 bases, and 18 bases lay in between. CDR3 nucleotide sequence: TGTGCCAGCAGTGAGGACCCAGGAAGGGAAGAAAAACTGTTTTTT. Translation: CASSEDPGREEKLFF.

In its sample, this clonotype was seen many times. V gene TRBV19 combines with J gene TRBJ1-5; possibly TRBD1 for D (6 bases). This CDR3 region has 15 residues. Germline CDR1 and CDR2: LNHDA and SQIVND (reference sequence). Trimming pared 4 bases from V and 6 bases from J, leaving 16 bases between. CDR3 coding DNA: TGTGCCAGTAGTACCCTACAGGGCGGTAGTCAGCCCCAGCATTTT. Protein product: CASSTLQGGSQPQHF. Full variable domain (missing parts from reference TRBV19 and TRBJ1-5): DGGITQSPKYLFRKEGQNVTLSCEQNLNHDAMYWYRQDPGQGLRLIYYSQIVNDFQKGDIAEGYSVSREKKESFPLTVTSAQKNPTAFYLCASSTLQGGSQPQHFGDGTRLSIL.

As regards this clonotype: Germline is not matched at one junction end, which may reflect a read error. The chain employs TRBV12-3 or TRBV12-4 and TRBJ1-1; D unresolved. This CDR3 is built from 13 residues. The CDR3 DNA is TGTGCCAGCAGCTTGACTACGAACACTAAAGCTTTCTTT. This codes for CASSLTTNTKAFF.